The T cell receptor beta chain described here comes from a study of blood T cell repertoires in COVID-19. TCRdb's copy holds only in-frame clones and misses some; the assay was immunoSEQ multiplex PCR. The profile shows over 40,000 clones, roughly 90% of them singletons. V trimming: 7 bases; J trimming: 6 bases; junction bases outside the gene matches: 7. This CDR3 comprises 13 residues. Germline loops: CDR1 WSHSY, CDR2 SAAADI. The sample was peripheral blood. The chain uses TRBV10-2 and TRBJ2-3; 7 bases are shared with TRBD1. This clonotype originated in a human donor in a cohort sampled during active COVID-19. The chain's CDR3 is CASTQGYSDTQYF. In nucleotides, the CDR3 is TGCGCCAGCACACAGGGGTATTCGGATACGCAGTATTTT.